The TCR beta chain under discussion was sequenced for a study of cytomegalovirus exposure and HLA in healthy donors. At the level of the study: Researchers found that approximately 77% of a few hundred genotyped donors fell within the Caucasian-associated ancestry cluster.

Remarks on this clone: Its antigen is currently unknown.

The CDR3 is 14 residues long. Germline CDR1 SGHRS, CDR2 YFSETQ. V shed 4 bases, J shed 6 bases, and the junction held 8 bases outside the gene matches. PCR amplification relied on 60 Vbeta primers (plus 13 Jbeta primers). The table came from immunoSEQ multiplex PCR; TCRdb's copy has only in-frame clones and leaves some out. This sample yields 140,000 or so clones, of which roughly three fifths are seen a single time; 6.5% belongs to the top ten. Findings of the study overall: Per a later analysis, HLA-associated TCR beta chains showed more clonal expansion than other, equally common TCR beta chains. Common viral pathogens seemed, in a later analysis, to connect with several of the most significant clusters.

The chain links TRBV5-1 to TRBJ1-2; 8 bases match TRBD1. This TCR derives from a woman in her fifties or sixties in good health and CMV-seronegative. Sequenced: PBMCs. CDR3 DNA: TGCGCCAGCAGCGAATTACAGGGGGTCGATGGCTACACCTTC. Protein: CASSELQGVDGYTF.